Listed below are T cell receptor beta chains from one sample, sequenced in a study of cytomegalovirus exposure and HLA in healthy donors. Libraries were prepared by immunoSEQ multiplex PCR; TCRdb keeps only in-frame clonotypes and omits some of them. The sample has 200,000 or so clones, less than 85% seen once. The specimen was PBMCs. The receptors were gathered from a man aged 18 to 35 in good health and CMV-seronegative. The CDR3 runs from the conserved cysteine through the conserved F or W. The order of the fields is V gene, clone size, D gene, J gene, CDR3 DNA, CDR3 protein. D genes are given only for firm matches. Size is omitted from some rows. Given values are once, few, many or a class for expanded clones.

TRBV11-1	few	TRBD1	TRBJ2-3	TGTGCCAGCAGCTTAGGGGACAGGGTTCTCCCAGATACGCAGTATTTT	CASSLGDRVLPDTQYF
TRBV28	few	NA	TRBJ1-5	TGTGCCAGCAGTGAGAGCAATCAGCCCCAGCATTTT	CASSESNQPQHF
TRBV9	NA	TRBD1	TRBJ2-2	TGTGCCAGCAGCACCGGACAGGGGGGGGCCGGGGAGCTGTTTTTT	CASSTGQGGAGELFF
TRBV7-2	NA	NA	TRBJ1-1	TGTGCCAGCAGCTTAGACAGGAACACTGAAGCTTTCTTT	CASSLDRNTEAFF
TRBV10-3	NA	NA	TRBJ2-5	TGTGCCATCAGTGAGCGGGGGAACGCTGAGACCCAGTACTTC	CAISERGNAETQYF
TRBV28	few	NA	TRBJ2-1	TGTGCCAGCCCCTCTCCAAGGGGCAATGAGCAGTTCTTC	CASPSPRGNEQFF
TRBV2	once	TRBD1	TRBJ2-3	TGTGCCAGCAGTGAACGGACAGGGCACACAGATACGCAGTATTTT	CASSERTGHTDTQYF
TRBV2	NA	TRBD1	TRBJ1-1	TGTGCCAGCAGTGAAGCGCACAGGGGCACTGAAGCTTTCTTT	CASSEAHRGTEAFF
TRBV4-1	few	TRBD2	TRBJ2-1	TGCGCCAGCAGCCTGGGGACTAGAGTCTCGGGTGAGCAGTTCTTC	CASSLGTRVSGEQFF
TRBV6-5	NA	NA	TRBJ2-2	TGTGCCAGCAGGCGACTGAACACCGGGGAGCTGTTTTTT	CASRRLNTGELFF
TRBV7-9	NA	TRBD1	TRBJ1-1	TGTGCCAGCAGCTACCCAGGGGGCGCCTGGGCTGAAGCTTTCTTT	CASSYPGGAWAEAFF
TRBV5-1	NA	TRBD1	TRBJ2-2	TGCGCCAGCAGCCTTAGACAGGGGGCCACCGGGGAGCTGTTTTTT	CASSLRQGATGELFF
TRBV27	once	NA	TRBJ2-7	TGTGCCAGCAGTTCAGACGGGGGACTCTACGAGCAGTACTTC	CASSSDGGLYEQYF
TRBV6-5	NA	NA	TRBJ2-7	TGTGCCAGCAGTCCTCCCCTCGGTGGCGAGCAGTACTTC	CASSPPLGGEQYF
TRBV18	NA	NA	TRBJ2-4	TGTGCCAGCTCCGGGGGTCGGGAAAAAGGCATTCAGTACTTC	CASSGGREKGIQYF
TRBV18	once	TRBD1	TRBJ1-2	TGTGCCAGCTCACCACTGGACAGGGCATCTAACTATGGCTACACCTTC	CASSPLDRASNYGYTF
TRBV5-1	NA	TRBD1	TRBJ1-1	TGCGCCAGCAGCGTAGACAGGGACACTGAAGCTTTCTTT	CASSVDRDTEAFF